These 9 T cell receptor beta chains were all obtained from the same sample, sequenced in a study of T cell repertoires in cytomegalovirus infection. Via MiXCR, TCRdb re-called the reads, giving one row per CDR3 protein. Here the sample spans about 360,000 distinct CDR3 sequences, approximately 35% being singletons. These receptors' targets are unknown. Sequenced material: cultured PBMCs, taken from culture after CMV antigen stimulation. The receptors were gathered from a human donor in good health (CMV status not recorded). Some clones in this sample may be carry-over from other donors' samples.

The V gene is TRBV7-8, the J gene TRBJ2-1; no firm D call. This CDR3 comprises 15 residues. Trimming cost V 4 bases and J 2 bases, with 12 bases left between them. Germline assignment: CDR1 SGHVS and CDR2 FQNEAQ. The CDR3 DNA follows: TGTGCCAGCAGCTATATTCAGTGGACCTACAATGAGCAGTTCTTC. Its protein product is CASSYIQWTYNEQFF.

The chain employs TRBV5-4 and TRBJ1-2, with D possibly TRBD1 on 6 matching bases. Germline CDR1 and CDR2: SGHNT and YYREEE (reference sequence). The CDR3 consists of 13 residues. V was clipped by 3 bases and J by 6 bases, with 12 bases between them. CDR3 DNA: TGTGCCAGCAGCTCTCGGGGGGCGGATGGCTACACCTTC. Translated, it gives CASSSRGADGYTF.

This clonotype showed up just a few times. The V and J genes are TRBV12-3 or TRBV12-4 and TRBJ1-4, with TRBD1 matching 8 bases. The CDR3 runs 13 residues. J gave up 8 bases and V 3 bases, and 2 bases lay outside the gene matches. This CDR3 reads CASSLTGEEKLFF. The DNA of the CDR3 is TGTGCCAGCAGTTTGACAGGGGAGGAAAAACTGTTTTTT.

This clonotype has at least ten counts. CDR3 loop: CASSTSLNTEAFF. The DNA for the CDR3 is TGTGCCAGCAGCACCTCTTTGAACACTGAAGCTTTCTTT. The rearrangement joins TRBV7-2 to TRBJ1-1; D call uncertain. Germline V gene sequence: CDR1 SGHTA, CDR2 FQGNSA. V gave up 5 bases and J gave up 0 bases, with 7 bases separating them. CDR3 length: 13 residues.

The table lists this clonotype with a few counts. The V and J genes are TRBV7-2 and TRBJ1-2; D not resolved. CDR1 and CDR2 (germline): SGHTA, FQGNSA. The V end was cut by 1 base, the J end by 4 bases, with 13 bases between. The CDR3 is made up of 15 amino acids. CDR3 sequence reads: CASSLVREVPYGYTF. CDR3 nucleotide sequence: TGTGCCAGCAGCTTAGTAAGGGAGGTTCCCTATGGCTACACCTTC.

The chain has TRBV9 and TRBJ2-4, with 7 bases identical to TRBD1. The CDR3 covers 19 residues. V lost 3 bases, J lost 4 bases, and 19 bases stayed unmatched. CDR1 SGDLS and CDR2 YYNGEE come from the germline V gene. For the CDR3, the DNA is TGTGCCAGCAGCGCCGGGACAGTTAAACCCTGGGGTGGGAAAAACATTCAGTACTTC. Protein product: CASSAGTVKPWGGKNIQYF.

The gene calls are TRBV14 and TRBJ1-1; TRBD1 aligns across 7 bases. The CDR3 is 14 residues long. CDR1 and CDR2 (germline): SGHDN, FVKESK. V shed 4 bases and J 5 bases; nucleotides not matched to a gene: 7. The CDR3 DNA sequence: TGTGCCAGCAGCCGTAGAGGGGGCCGGACTGAAGCTTTCTTT. As protein: CASSRRGGRTEAFF.

The chain recombines TRBV28 with TRBJ2-7; TRBD2 aligns across 10 bases. The CDR3 is 14 amino acids. The ends lost 4 bases at V and 7 bases at J; junction bases unmatched: 7. Germline CDR1 MDHEN, CDR2 SYDVKM. The CDR3 region is CASSYSGRAVEQYF. The CDR3 DNA sequence: TGTGCCAGCAGTTACAGCGGGAGGGCTGTAGAGCAGTACTTC.

The V and J genes are TRBV24-1 and TRBJ1-1; D uncertain. The CDR3 sequence is 15 residues long. Germline V gene lookup returns CDR1 KGHDR and CDR2 SFDVKD. The V and J ends lost 2 bases and 1 base respectively, with 10 bases between them. CDR3 DNA: TGTGCCACCAGTGATTCGGTCGGTCGGAACACTGAAGCTTTCTTT. This encodes CATSDSVGRNTEAFF.